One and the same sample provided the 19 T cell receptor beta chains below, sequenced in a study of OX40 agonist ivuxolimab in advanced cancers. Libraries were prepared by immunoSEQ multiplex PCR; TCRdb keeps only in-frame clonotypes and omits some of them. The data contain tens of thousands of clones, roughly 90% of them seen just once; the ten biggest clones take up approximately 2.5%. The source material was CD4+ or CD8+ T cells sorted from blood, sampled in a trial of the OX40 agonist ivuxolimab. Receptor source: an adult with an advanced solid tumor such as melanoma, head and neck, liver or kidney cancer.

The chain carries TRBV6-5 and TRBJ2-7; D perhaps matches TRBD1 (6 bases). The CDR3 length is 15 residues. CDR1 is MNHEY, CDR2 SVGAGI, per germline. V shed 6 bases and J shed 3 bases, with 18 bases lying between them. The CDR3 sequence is CASSDTLGTNYEQYF. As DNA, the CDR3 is TGTGCCAGCAGCGACACTCTCGGGACAAACTACGAGCAGTACTTC.

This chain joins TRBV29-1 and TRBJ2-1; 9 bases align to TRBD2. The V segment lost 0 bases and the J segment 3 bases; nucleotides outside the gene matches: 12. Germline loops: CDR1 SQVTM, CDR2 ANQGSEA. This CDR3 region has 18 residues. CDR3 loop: CSVEDLMGVAGVYNEQFF. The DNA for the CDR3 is TGCAGCGTTGAAGATCTTATGGGAGTAGCGGGAGTCTACAATGAGCAGTTCTTC.

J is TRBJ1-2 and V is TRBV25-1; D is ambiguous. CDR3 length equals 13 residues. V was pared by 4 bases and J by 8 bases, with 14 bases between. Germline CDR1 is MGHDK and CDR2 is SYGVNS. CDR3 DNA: TGTGCCAGCAGTGGAGTGGGAAAATCAGGCTACACCTTC. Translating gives CASSGVGKSGYTF.

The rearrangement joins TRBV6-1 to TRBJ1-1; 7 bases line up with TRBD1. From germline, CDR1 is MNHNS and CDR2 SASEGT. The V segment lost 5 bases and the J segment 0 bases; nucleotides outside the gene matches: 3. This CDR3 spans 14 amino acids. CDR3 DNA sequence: TGTGCCAGCAGTTGGGACAGAATGAACACTGAAGCTTTCTTT. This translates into CASSWDRMNTEAFF.

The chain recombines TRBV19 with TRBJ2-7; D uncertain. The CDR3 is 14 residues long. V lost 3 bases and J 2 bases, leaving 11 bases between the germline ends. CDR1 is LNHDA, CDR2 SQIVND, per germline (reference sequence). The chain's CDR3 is CASSIGSGPYEQYF. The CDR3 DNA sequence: TGTGCCAGTAGTATCGGAAGTGGTCCCTACGAGCAGTACTTC. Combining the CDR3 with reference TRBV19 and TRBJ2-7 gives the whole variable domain DGGITQSPKYLFRKEGQNVTLSCEQNLNHDAMYWYRQDPGQGLRLIYYSQIVNDFQKGDIAEGYSVSREKKESFPLTVTSAQKNPTAFYLCASSIGSGPYEQYFGPGTRLTVT.

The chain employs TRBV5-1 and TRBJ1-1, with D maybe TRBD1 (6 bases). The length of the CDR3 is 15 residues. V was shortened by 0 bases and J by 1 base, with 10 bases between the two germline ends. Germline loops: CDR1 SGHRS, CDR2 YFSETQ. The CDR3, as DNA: TGCGCCAGCAGCTTGGTGGGGGGGCGGAACACTGAAGCTTTCTTT. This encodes CASSLVGGRNTEAFF.

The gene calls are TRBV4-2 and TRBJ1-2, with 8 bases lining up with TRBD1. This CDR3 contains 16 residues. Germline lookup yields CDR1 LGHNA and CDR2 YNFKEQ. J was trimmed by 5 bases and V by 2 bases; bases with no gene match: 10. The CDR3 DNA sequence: TGTGCCAGCAGCCAACTAAGGACAGGGACTAGGTATGGCTACACCTTC. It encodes CASSQLRTGTRYGYTF.

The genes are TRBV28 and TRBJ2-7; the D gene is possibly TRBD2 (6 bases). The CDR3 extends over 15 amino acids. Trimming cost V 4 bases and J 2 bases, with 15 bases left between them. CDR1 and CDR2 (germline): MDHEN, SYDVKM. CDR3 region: CASSSAGLLTYEQYF. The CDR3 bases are TGTGCCAGCAGTTCGGCGGGACTTTTAACCTACGAGCAGTACTTC.

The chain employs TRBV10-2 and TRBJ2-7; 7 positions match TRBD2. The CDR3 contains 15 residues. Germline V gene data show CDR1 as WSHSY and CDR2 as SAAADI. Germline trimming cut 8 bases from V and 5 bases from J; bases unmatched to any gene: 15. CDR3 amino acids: CASGGLGGSENEQYF. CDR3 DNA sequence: TGCGCCAGCGGGGGGTTGGGAGGGAGTGAAAACGAGCAGTACTTC.

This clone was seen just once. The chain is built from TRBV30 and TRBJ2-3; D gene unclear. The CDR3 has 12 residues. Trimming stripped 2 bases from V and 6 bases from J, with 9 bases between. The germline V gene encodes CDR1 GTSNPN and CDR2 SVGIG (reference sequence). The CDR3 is CAWSLGPDTQYF. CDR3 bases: TGTGCCTGGAGTCTGGGCCCGGATACGCAGTATTTT.

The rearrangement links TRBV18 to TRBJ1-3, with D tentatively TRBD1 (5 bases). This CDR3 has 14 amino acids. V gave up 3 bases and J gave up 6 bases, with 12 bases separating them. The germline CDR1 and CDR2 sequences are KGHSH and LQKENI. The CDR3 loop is CASSPAGRSNTIYF. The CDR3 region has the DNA TGTGCCAGCTCACCGGCAGGGCGTTCAAACACCATATATTTT.

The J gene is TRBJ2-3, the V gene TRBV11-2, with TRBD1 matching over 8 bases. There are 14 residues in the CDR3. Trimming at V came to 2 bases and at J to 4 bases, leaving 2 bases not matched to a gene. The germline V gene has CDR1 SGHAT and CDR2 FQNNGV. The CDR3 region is CASSLQGAADTQYF. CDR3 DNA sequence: TGTGCCAGCAGCTTACAGGGGGCTGCAGATACGCAGTATTTT.

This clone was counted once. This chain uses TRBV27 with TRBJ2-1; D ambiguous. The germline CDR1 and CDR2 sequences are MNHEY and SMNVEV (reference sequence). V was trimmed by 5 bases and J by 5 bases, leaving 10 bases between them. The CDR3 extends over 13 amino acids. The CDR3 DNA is TGTGCCAGCAGTCCCCTTATTGACAATGAGCAGTTCTTC. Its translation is CASSPLIDNEQFF.

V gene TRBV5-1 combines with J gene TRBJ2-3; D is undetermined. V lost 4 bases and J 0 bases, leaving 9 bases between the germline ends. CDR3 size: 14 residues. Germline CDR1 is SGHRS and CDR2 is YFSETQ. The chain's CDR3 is CASSMLRSTDTQYF. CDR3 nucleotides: TGCGCCAGCAGCATGCTACGGAGCACAGATACGCAGTATTTT. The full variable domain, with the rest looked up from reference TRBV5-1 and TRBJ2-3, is KAGVTQTPRYLIKTRGQQVTLSCSPISGHRSVSWYQQTPGQGLQFLFEYFSETQRNKGNFPGRFSGRQFSNSRSEMNVSTLELGDSALYLCASSMLRSTDTQYFGPGTRLTVL.

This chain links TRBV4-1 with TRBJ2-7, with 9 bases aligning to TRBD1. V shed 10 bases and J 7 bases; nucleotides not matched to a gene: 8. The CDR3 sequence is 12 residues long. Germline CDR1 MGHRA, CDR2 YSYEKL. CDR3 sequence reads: CATGTGSWEQYF. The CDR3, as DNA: TGCGCCACCGGGACAGGGTCTTGGGAGCAGTACTTC.

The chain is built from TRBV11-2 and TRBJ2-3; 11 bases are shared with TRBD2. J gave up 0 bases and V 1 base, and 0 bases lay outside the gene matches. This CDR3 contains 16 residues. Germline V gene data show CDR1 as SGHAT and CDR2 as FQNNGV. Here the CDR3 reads CASSLGTSGSTDTQYF. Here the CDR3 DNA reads TGTGCCAGCAGCTTAGGGACTAGCGGGAGCACAGATACGCAGTATTTT.

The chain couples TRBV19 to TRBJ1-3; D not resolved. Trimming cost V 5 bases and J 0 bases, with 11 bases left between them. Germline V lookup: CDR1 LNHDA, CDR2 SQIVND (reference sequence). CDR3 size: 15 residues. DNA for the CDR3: TGTGCCAGTAGTCCTTTGACCGGCTCTGGAAACACCATATATTTT. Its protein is CASSPLTGSGNTIYF.

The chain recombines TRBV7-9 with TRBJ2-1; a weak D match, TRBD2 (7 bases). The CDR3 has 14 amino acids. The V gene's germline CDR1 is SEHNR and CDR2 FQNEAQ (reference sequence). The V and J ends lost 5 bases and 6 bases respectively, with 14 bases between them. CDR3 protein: CASSPTGGLNEQFF. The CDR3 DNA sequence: TGTGCCAGCAGCCCGACCGGGGGGCTCAATGAGCAGTTCTTC.

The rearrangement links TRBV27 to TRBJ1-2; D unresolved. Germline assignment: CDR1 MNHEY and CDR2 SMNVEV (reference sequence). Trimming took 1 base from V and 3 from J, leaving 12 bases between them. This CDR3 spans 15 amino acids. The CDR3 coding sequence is TGTGCCAGCAGTTTATGGGGAGGGCCCCACTATGGCTACACCTTC. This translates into CASSLWGGPHYGYTF.